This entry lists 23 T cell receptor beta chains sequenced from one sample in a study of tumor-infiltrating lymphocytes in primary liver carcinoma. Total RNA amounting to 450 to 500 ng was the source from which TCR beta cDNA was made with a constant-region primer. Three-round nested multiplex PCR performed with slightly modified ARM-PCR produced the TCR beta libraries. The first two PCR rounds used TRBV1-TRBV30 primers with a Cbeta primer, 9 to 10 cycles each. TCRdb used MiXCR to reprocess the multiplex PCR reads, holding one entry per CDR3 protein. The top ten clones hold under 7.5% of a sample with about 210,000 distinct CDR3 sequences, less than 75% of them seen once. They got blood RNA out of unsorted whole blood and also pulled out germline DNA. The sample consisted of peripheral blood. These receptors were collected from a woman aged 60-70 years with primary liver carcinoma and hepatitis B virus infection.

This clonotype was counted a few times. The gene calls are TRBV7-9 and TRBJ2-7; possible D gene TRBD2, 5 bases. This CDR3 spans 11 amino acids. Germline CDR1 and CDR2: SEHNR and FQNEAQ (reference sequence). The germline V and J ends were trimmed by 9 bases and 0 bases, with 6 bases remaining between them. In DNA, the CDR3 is TGTGCCAGTACTAGCTCCTACGAGCAGTACTTC. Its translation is CASTSSYEQYF.

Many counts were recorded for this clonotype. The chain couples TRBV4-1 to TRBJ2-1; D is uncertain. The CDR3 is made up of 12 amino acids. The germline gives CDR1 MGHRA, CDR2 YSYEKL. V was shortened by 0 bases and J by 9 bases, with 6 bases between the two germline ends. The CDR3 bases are TGCGCCAGCAGCCAAGATTTTGGTGAGCAGTTCTTC. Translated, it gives CASSQDFGEQFF.

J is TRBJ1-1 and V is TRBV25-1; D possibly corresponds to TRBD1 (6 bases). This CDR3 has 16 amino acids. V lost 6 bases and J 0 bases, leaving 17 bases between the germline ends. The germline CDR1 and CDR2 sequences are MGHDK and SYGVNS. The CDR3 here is CASSSGDIQVNTEAFF. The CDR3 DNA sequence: TGTGCCAGCAGCTCAGGGGACATTCAGGTGAACACTGAAGCTTTCTTT.

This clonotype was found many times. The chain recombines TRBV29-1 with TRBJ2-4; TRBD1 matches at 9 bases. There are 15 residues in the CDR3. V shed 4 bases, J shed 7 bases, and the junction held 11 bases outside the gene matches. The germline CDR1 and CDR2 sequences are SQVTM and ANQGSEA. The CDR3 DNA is TGCAGCGTTGGGCCAACAGGGGGCTCGGGGAACATTCAGTACTTC. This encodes CSVGPTGGSGNIQYF. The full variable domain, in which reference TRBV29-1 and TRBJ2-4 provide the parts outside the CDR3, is SAVISQKPSRDICQRGTSLTIQCQVDSQVTMMFWYRQQPGQSLTLIATANQGSEATYESGFVIDKFPISRPNLTFSTLTVSNMSPEDSSIYLCSVGPTGGSGNIQYFGAGTRLSVL.

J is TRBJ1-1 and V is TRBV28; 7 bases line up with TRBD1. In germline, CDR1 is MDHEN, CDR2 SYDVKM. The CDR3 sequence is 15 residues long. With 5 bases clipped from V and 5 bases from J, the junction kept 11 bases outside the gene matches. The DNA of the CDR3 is TGTGCCAGCAGTCCGCCGACAGGGAGGAGAACTGAAGCTTTCTTT. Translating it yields CASSPPTGRRTEAFF.

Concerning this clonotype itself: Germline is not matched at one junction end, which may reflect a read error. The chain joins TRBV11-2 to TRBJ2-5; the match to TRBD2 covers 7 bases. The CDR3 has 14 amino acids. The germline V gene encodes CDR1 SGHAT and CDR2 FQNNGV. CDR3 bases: TGTGACAGCAGCTACACCGGGACTACCGAGACCCAGTACTTC. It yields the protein CDSSYTGTTETQYF.

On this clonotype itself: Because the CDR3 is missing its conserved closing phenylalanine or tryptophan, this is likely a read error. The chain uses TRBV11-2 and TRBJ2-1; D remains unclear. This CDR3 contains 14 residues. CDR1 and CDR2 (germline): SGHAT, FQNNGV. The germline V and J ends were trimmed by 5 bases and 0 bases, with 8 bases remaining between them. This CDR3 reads CASSPTNSYNEQFS. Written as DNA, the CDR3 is TGTGCCAGCAGCCCCACGAACTCCTACAATGAGCAGTTCTCC.

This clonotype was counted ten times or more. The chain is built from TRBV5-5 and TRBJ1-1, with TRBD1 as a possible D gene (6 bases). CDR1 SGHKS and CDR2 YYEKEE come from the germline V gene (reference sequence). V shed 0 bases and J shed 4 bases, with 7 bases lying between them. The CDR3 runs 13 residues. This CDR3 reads CASSLGGGTEAFF. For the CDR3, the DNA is TGTGCCAGCAGCTTGGGAGGGGGCACTGAAGCTTTCTTT.

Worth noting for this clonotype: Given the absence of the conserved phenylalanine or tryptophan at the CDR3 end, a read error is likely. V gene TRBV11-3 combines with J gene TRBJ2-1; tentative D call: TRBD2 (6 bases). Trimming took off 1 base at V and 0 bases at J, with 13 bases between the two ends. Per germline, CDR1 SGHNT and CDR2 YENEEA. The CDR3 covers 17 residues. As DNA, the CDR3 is TGTGCCAGCAGCTTAGGAGGGGCGGGAAGCTCCTACAATGAGCAGTTCTCC. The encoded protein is CASSLGGAGSSYNEQFS.

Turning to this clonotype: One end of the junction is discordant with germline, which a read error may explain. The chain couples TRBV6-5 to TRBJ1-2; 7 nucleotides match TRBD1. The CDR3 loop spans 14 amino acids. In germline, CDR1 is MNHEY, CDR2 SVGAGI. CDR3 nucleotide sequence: TGTGCCAACAGTTACCAGACAGGGACCCATGGCTACACCTTC. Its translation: CANSYQTGTHGYTF.

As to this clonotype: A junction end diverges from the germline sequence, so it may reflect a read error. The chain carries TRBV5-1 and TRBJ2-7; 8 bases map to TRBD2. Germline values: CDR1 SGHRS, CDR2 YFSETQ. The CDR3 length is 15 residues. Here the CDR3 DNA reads TGCGCCAGCAGCACGAGCGGGAGAGTTTCTGACGAGCAGTGCTTC. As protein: CASSTSGRVSDEQCF.

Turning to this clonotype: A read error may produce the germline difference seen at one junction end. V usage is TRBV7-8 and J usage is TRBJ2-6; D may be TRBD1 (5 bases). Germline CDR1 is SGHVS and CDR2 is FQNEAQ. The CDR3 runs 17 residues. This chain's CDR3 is CASSMGTTRQGANVLTF. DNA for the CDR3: TGCGCCAGCAGCATGGGTACAACAAGACAGGGGGCCAACGTCCTGACTTTC. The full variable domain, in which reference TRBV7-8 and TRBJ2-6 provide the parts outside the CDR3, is GAGVSQSPRYKVAKRGQDVALRCDPISGHVSLFWYQQALGQGPEFLTYFQNEAQLDKSGLPSDRFFAERPEGSVSTLKIQRTQQEDSAVYLCASSMGTTRQGANVLTFGAGSRLTVL.

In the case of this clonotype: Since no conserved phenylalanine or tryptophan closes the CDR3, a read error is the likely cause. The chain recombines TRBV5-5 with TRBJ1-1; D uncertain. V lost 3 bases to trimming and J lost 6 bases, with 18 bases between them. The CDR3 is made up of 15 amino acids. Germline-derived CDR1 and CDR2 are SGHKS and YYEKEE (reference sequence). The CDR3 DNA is TGTGCCAGCAGCTCGGCCACGGGGAGAAACTCTGAAGCTTTCTTG. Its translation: CASSSATGRNSEAFL.

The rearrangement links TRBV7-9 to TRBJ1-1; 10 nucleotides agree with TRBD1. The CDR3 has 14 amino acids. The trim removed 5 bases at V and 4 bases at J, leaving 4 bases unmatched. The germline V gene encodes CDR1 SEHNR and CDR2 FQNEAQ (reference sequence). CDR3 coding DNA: TGTGCCAGCAGCAGGCGGGACAGGGGCACTGAAGCTTTCTTT. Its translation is CASSRRDRGTEAFF.

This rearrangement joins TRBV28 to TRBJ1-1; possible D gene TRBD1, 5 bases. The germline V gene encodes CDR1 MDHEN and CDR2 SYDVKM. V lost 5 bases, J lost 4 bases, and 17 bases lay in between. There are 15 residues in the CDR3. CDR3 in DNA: TGTGCCAGCAGTGTCCGACAGAGGGTGAGCACTGAAGCTTTCTTT. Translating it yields CASSVRQRVSTEAFF.

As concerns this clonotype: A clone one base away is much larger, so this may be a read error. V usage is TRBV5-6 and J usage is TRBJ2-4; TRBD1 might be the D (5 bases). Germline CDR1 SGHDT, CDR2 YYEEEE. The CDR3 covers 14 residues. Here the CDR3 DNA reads TGTGCCAGCATCCGATGGGGCAGTGGGTACATTCACTACTTC. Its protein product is CASIRWGSGYIHYF.

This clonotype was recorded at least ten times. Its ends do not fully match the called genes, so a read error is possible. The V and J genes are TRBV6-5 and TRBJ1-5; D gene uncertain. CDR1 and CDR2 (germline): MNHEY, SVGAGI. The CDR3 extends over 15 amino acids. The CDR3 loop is CASSPRPYSNQPQHF. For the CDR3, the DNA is TGCGCCAGCAGCCCCCGACCTTATAGCAATCAGCCCCAGCATTTT.

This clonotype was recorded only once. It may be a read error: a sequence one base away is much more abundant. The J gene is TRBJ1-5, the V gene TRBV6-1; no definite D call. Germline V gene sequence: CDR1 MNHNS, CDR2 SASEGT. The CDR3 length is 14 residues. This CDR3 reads CARSESGKRQPQHF. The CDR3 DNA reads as TGTGCCCGCAGTGAAAGCGGGAAACGGCAGCCCCAGCATTTT.

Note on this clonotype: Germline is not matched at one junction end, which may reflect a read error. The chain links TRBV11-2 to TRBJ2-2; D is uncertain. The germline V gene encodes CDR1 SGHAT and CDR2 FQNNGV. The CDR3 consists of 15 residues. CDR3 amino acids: CASSRPKGAIGELFF. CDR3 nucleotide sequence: TGTGCTAGCAGCCGACCTAAGGGTGCCATCGGGGAGCTGTTTTTT.

The CDR3 region has the DNA TGCGCCAGCAGCTTAGCGGGACTTTACACCGGGGAGCTGTTTTTT. As protein: CASSLAGLYTGELFF. This chain uses TRBV5-1 with TRBJ2-2; 7 bases line up with TRBD2. CDR3 length: 15 residues. V lost 2 bases, J lost 3 bases, and 4 bases stayed unmatched. Germline V gene lookup returns CDR1 SGHRS and CDR2 YFSETQ.

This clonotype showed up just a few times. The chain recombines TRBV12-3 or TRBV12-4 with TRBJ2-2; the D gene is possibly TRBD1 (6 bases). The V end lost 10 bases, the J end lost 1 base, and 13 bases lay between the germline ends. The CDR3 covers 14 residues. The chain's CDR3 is CANRKQGNTGELFF. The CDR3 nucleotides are TGTGCCAACAGAAAACAGGGGAACACCGGGGAGCTGTTTTTT.

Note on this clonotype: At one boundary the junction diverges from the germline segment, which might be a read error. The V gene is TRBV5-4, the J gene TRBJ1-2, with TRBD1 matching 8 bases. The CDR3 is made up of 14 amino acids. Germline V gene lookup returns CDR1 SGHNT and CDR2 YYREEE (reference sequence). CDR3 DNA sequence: TGTGCCAGCAGCCTAGGACAGGGAGGTGATGGCTACATCTTC. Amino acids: CASSLGQGGDGYIF.

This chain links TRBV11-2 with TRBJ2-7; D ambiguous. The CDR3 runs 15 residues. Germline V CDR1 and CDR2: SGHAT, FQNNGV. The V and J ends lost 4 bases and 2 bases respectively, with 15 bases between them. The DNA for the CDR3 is TGTGCCAGCAGCTACCTAGACGGTGGGACCTACGAGCAGTACTTC. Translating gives CASSYLDGGTYEQYF.